Shown below are 27 T cell receptor beta chains from a single sample sequenced in a study of T-cell memory formation after mild COVID-19. One entry per CDR3 protein, called by TCRdb with MiXCR from the 5' RACE reads. The sample lists fewer than 400,000 distinct CDR3 sequences, approximately 15% occurring once. Sample: PBMCs or a T cell subset sorted from them (not recorded which). Source of these receptors: a man between 18 and 29 years old who had mild COVID-19 (a few samples of this study predate the infection). Cell type and time point are not known.

This clonotype has more than one count but fewer than ten. The V gene is TRBV12-3 or TRBV12-4, the J gene TRBJ2-2; 7 bases map to TRBD2. Trimming took 6 bases from V and 4 from J; bases not matched to a gene: 11. The CDR3 runs to 16 residues. The CDR3 here is CASSSTWGGSTGELFF. The DNA of the CDR3 is TGTGCCAGCAGCTCTACTTGGGGGGGGTCCACCGGGGAGCTGTTTTTT.

This clonotype showed up just a few times. The chain joins TRBV6-5 to TRBJ1-1, with 9 bases fitting TRBD1. The CDR3 length is 15 residues. Germline V gives CDR1 MNHEY, CDR2 SVGAGI. Trimming took 4 bases from V and 5 from J; bases not matched to a gene: 8. The CDR3 DNA follows: TGTGCCAGCAGTTCCTGGACAGGGGTGGGGACTGAAGCTTTCTTT. Protein: CASSSWTGVGTEAFF.

The V call is TRBV12-3 or TRBV12-4, the J call TRBJ1-6; perhaps TRBD1 as D (5 bases). Trimming left V 3 bases short and J 9 bases short, with 15 bases between. This CDR3 has 15 residues. The CDR3 here is CASSLTLGRGSPLHF. The CDR3 bases are TGTGCCAGCAGTTTGACGTTGGGACGGGGTTCACCCCTCCACTTT.

The chain carries TRBV3-1 and TRBJ1-5, with D perhaps matching TRBD1 (5 bases). V was clipped by 4 bases and J by 4 bases, with 14 bases between them. Germline lookup yields CDR1 LGHDT and CDR2 YNNKEL (reference sequence). This CDR3 contains 15 residues. The CDR3 here is CASSPGGSRNQPQHF. CDR3 bases: TGTGCCAGCAGCCCGGGGGGGTCTCGGAATCAGCCCCAGCATTTT. Full variable domain (missing parts from reference TRBV3-1 and TRBJ1-5): DTAVSQTPKYLVTQMGNDKSIKCEQNLGHDTMYWYKQDSKKFLKIMFSYNNKELIINETVPNRFSPKSPDKAHLNLHINSLELGDSAVYFCASSPGGSRNQPQHFGDGTRLSIL.

The V and J genes are TRBV12-5 and TRBJ2-3; the D call may be TRBD1 or TRBD2 (5 bases each). The CDR3 extends over 15 amino acids. Germline V gives CDR1 LGHNT, CDR2 FRNRAP. Trimming shortened V by 2 bases and J by 2 bases, and 11 bases separated the two germline ends. The CDR3: CASGLMGEPTDTQYF. Here the CDR3 DNA reads TGTGCTAGTGGTTTGATGGGGGAACCCACAGATACGCAGTATTTT.

The V call is TRBV4-1, the J call TRBJ2-1; D gene uncertain. V was clipped by 0 bases and J by 0 bases, with 9 bases between them. Per germline, CDR1 MGHRA and CDR2 YSYEKL. This CDR3 contains 16 residues. This chain's CDR3 is CASSQERASSYNEQFF. The CDR3 DNA reads TGCGCCAGCAGCCAAGAAAGGGCTAGCTCCTACAATGAGCAGTTCTTC.

This clonotype was counted between two and nine times. This chain uses TRBV4-3 with TRBJ2-2; 13 positions agree with TRBD2. CDR1 and CDR2 from the germline V gene are LGHNA and YSLEER. The CDR3 has 20 residues. Losses at the gene ends were 0 bases for V and 5 bases for J; bases not matched to a gene: 12. CDR3: CASSQDLRLAGGPGTGELFF. Written as DNA, the CDR3 is TGCGCCAGCAGCCAAGATCTTAGACTAGCGGGGGGCCCGGGAACCGGGGAGCTGTTTTTT.

This clonotype was detected only a few times. The V gene is TRBV10-2, the J gene TRBJ2-7; D is possibly TRBD1 or TRBD2 (5 bases each). The CDR3 covers 16 residues. V was shortened by 3 bases and J by 0 bases, with 15 bases between the two germline ends. CDR1 is WSHSY, CDR2 SAAADI, per germline. The CDR3 spells CASSDPGRQSSYEQYF. The CDR3 DNA reads TGCGCCAGCAGTGATCCGGGACGGCAAAGCTCCTACGAGCAGTACTTC.

This clonotype was seen a handful of times. This chain joins TRBV7-6 and TRBJ1-4; 7 nucleotides agree with TRBD1. CDR1 and CDR2 from the germline V gene are SGHVS and FNYEAQ. V dropped 1 base and J dropped 8; count of bases not matched to a gene: 10. The CDR3 is 16 amino acids. The DNA of the CDR3 is TGTGCCAGCAGCTTAGGAAGAGGCGGGACAGACGAAAAACTGTTTTTT. Translation gives CASSLGRGGTDEKLFF.

The chain has TRBV6-5 and TRBJ2-5, with D possibly being TRBD1 (6 bases). V lost 2 bases to trimming and J lost 4 bases, with 14 bases between them. The CDR3 covers 15 residues. The germline V gene encodes CDR1 MNHEY and CDR2 SVGAGI. The CDR3 DNA sequence: TGTGCCAGCAGTTACGATCCGGGACATCTAGAGACCCAGTACTTC. Translating gives CASSYDPGHLETQYF.

This sequence joins TRBV4-1 and TRBJ2-1, with unresolved D. Germline CDR1 and CDR2: MGHRA and YSYEKL. This CDR3 comprises 12 residues. V lost 4 bases and J 10 bases, leaving 11 bases between the germline ends. The CDR3 loop is CASSPPTREQFF. As DNA, the CDR3 is TGCGCCAGCAGCCCCCCAACGAGAGAGCAGTTCTTC.

This clonotype was found a few times. The chain uses TRBV9 and TRBJ2-3; 7 bases are a match to TRBD1. Germline V gene lookup returns CDR1 SGDLS and CDR2 YYNGEE. Germline trimming cut 4 bases from V and 3 bases from J; bases unmatched to any gene: 8. This CDR3 spans 15 amino acids. Here the CDR3 DNA reads TGTGCCAGCAGCTCAGAGGGGGCCGTTACAGATACGCAGTATTTT. Protein product: CASSSEGAVTDTQYF.

This clonotype was seen many times. V is TRBV20-1 and J is TRBJ2-3; 8 nucleotides agree with TRBD2. The germline V gene encodes CDR1 DFQATT and CDR2 SNEGSKA (reference sequence). This CDR3 has 15 residues. V gave up 3 bases and J gave up 0 bases; unmatched junction bases: 5. CDR3 protein: CSARDPGGSTDTQYF. The CDR3, as DNA: TGCAGTGCTAGGGACCCGGGGGGGAGCACAGATACGCAGTATTTT.

The sample holds a few counts of this clonotype. The V call is TRBV24-1, the J call TRBJ1-4; D may be TRBD1 (5 bases). The CDR3 runs to 15 residues. V was trimmed by 4 bases and J by 7 bases, leaving 15 bases between them. The germline V gene has CDR1 KGHDR and CDR2 SFDVKD. The CDR3 reads CATSDSRSGAEKLFF. CDR3 DNA: TGTGCCACCAGTGACTCCCGCTCCGGGGCTGAAAAACTGTTTTTT.

The rearrangement links TRBV4-3 to TRBJ2-1; perhaps D is TRBD1 or TRBD2 (5 bases each). This CDR3 is 14 amino acids long. Germline lookup yields CDR1 LGHNA and CDR2 YSLEER. Trimming removed 1 base from V and 10 bases from J, with 14 bases in between. The CDR3 protein is CASSQVSTGTEQFF. CDR3 nucleotides: TGCGCCAGCAGCCAAGTCTCCACTGGGACCGAGCAGTTCTTC.

This clonotype has just a few counts. V and J are TRBV20-1 and TRBJ2-3, with D possibly TRBD1 on 5 matching bases. V shed 0 bases and J shed 1 base, with 14 bases lying between them. Germline V lookup: CDR1 DFQATT, CDR2 SNEGSKA (reference sequence). The CDR3 is 16 amino acids. In DNA form, the CDR3 reads TGCAGTGCTAGAGACCCAGGGAAGTACGGCACAGATACGCAGTATTTT. It codes for CSARDPGKYGTDTQYF.

This clonotype was counted only a few times. The chain recombines TRBV24-1 with TRBJ2-3; 8 bases agree with TRBD1. This CDR3 comprises 15 residues. Trimming took 3 bases from V and 1 from J; bases not matched to a gene: 2. Looked up from germline, CDR1 is KGHDR and CDR2 is SFDVKD. The CDR3 is CATSDPGQGTDTQYF. The CDR3 DNA follows: TGTGCCACCAGTGATCCGGGACAGGGCACAGATACGCAGTATTTT.

The V and J genes are TRBV19 and TRBJ1-2; D may be TRBD1 (6 bases). The CDR3 extends over 14 amino acids. The V gene's germline CDR1 is LNHDA and CDR2 SQIVND (reference sequence). V was clipped by 4 bases and J by 7 bases, with 16 bases between them. The CDR3 sequence: CASSTERTAAGYTF. CDR3 nucleotides: TGTGCCAGTAGTACCGAAAGGACAGCGGCTGGCTACACCTTC.

V gene TRBV18 combines with J gene TRBJ2-3, with 7 bases that match TRBD1. The CDR3 extends over 15 amino acids. Trimming at V came to 4 bases and at J to 1 base, leaving 5 bases not matched to a gene. Germline V CDR1 and CDR2: KGHSH, LQKENI. As DNA, the CDR3 is TGTGCCAGCTCACGCAACAGGGGAGGCACAGATACGCAGTATTTT. Amino acid sequence: CASSRNRGGTDTQYF.

This clonotype was seen only a few times. In DNA form, the CDR3 reads TGTGCCAGTAGTATGTATGAAGAGACCCAGTACTTC. This encodes CASSMYEETQYF. J is TRBJ2-5 and V is TRBV19; D is unclear. The CDR3 has 12 amino acids. Looked up from germline, CDR1 is LNHDA and CDR2 is SQIVND (reference sequence). Trimming stripped 3 bases from V and 3 bases from J, with 5 bases between.

This clonotype was seen at least ten times. The chain carries TRBV13 and TRBJ2-7; either TRBD1 or TRBD2 may supply D (5 bases each). The CDR3 totals 14 residues. The V end was cut by 5 bases, the J end by 2 bases, with 13 bases between. Germline V lookup: CDR1 PRHDT, CDR2 FYEKMQ (reference sequence). CDR3 coding DNA: TGTGCCAGCAGCCGGGGACGGCCCGCCTACGAGCAGTACGTC. It is translated as CASSRGRPAYEQYV.

The chain employs TRBV4-1 and TRBJ1-2; 7 nucleotides align to TRBD1. Germline V gene lookup returns CDR1 MGHRA and CDR2 YSYEKL. Trimming removed 0 bases from V and 2 bases from J; junction bases left unmatched: 6. This CDR3 is built from 16 residues. The CDR3 sequence: CASSQDDRVPNYGYTF. For the CDR3, the DNA is TGCGCCAGCAGCCAAGATGACAGGGTACCAAACTATGGCTACACCTTC.

This clonotype showed up many times. The chain recombines TRBV23-1 with TRBJ2-7, with D tentatively TRBD1 (6 bases). TRBV23-1 is an ORF; its function is uncertain. V was pared by 4 bases and J by 3 bases, with 13 bases between. CDR3 length: 14 residues. CDR3 bases: TGCGCCAGCAGTCCGTTGACAGGCCACTACGAGCAGTACTTC. Its protein product is CASSPLTGHYEQYF.

Many counts were recorded for this clonotype. One end of the junction is discordant with germline, which a read error may explain. V and J are TRBV20-1 and TRBJ2-1; tentatively, D is TRBD1 (6 bases). The germline V gene has CDR1 DFQATT and CDR2 SNEGSKA (reference sequence). The CDR3 is 12 amino acids. The CDR3 nucleotides are TGCAGGGCTATCAGGGGTTTTGATGAGCAGTTCTTC. It encodes CRAIRGFDEQFF.

This chain connects TRBV4-3 to TRBJ2-1; D may be TRBD1 (5 bases). The CDR3 extends over 18 amino acids. The V end was cut by 5 bases, the J end by 4 bases, with 24 bases between. The germline V gene has CDR1 LGHNA and CDR2 YSLEER. This chain's CDR3 is CASSANGAYLGQYNEQFF. CDR3 in DNA: TGCGCCAGCAGCGCTAATGGGGCCTACCTGGGCCAATACAATGAGCAGTTCTTC.

This clonotype was seen a handful of times. The chain is built from TRBV11-2 and TRBJ2-7; possible D gene TRBD2, 6 bases. Looked up from germline, CDR1 is SGHAT and CDR2 is FQNNGV. The CDR3 is 14 amino acids. V lost 3 bases, J lost 7 bases, and 16 bases lay in between. CDR3 residues: CASSFIRAGGEQYF. The CDR3 coding sequence is TGTGCCAGCAGCTTTATAAGGGCTGGAGGGGAGCAGTACTTC.

This clonotype turned up a few times. V is TRBV11-1 and J is TRBJ2-1; 9 nucleotides match TRBD2. The CDR3 sequence is 16 residues long. The J segment lost 8 bases and the V segment lost 3 bases, leaving 11 bases of the junction unmatched. Germline loops: CDR1 SGHAT, CDR2 FQDESV (reference sequence). CDR3 in amino acids: CASSLLRGGAPHEQFF. As DNA, the CDR3 is TGTGCCAGCAGCTTGCTACGCGGGGGGGCCCCCCATGAGCAGTTCTTC.